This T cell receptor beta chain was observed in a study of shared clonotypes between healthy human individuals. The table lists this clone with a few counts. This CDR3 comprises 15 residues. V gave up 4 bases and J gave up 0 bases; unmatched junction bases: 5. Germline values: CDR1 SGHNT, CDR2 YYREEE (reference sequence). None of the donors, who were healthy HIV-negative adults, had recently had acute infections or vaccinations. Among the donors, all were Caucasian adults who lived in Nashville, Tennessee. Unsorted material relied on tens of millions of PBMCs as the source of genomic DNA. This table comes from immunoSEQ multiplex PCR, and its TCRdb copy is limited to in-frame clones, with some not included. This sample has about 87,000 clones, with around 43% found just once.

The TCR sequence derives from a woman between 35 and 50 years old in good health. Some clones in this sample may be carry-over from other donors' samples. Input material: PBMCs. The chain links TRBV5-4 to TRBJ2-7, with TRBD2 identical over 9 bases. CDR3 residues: CASSPGTSSSYEQYF. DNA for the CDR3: TGTGCCAGCAGCCCCGGGACTAGCAGCTCCTACGAGCAGTACTTC. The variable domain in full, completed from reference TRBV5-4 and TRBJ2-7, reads ETGVTQSPTHLIKTRGQQVTLRCSSQSGHNTVSWYQQALGQGPQFIFQYYREEENGRGNFPPRFSGLQFPNYSSELNVNALELDDSALYLCASSPGTSSSYEQYFGPGTRLTVT.